Presented here are 5 T cell receptor beta chains from one specimen sequenced in a study of blood T cell repertoires in COVID-19. Data came from immunoSEQ multiplex PCR; TCRdb stores just in-frame clones and leaves some out. The sample has roughly 220,000 clones, roughly nine tenths seen once. Sequencing input: PBMCs or T cells enriched from blood (not recorded which). Every receptor here comes from a woman in her thirties who had recovered from COVID-19.

The V and J genes are TRBV19 and TRBJ1-4; a weak D match, TRBD1 (6 bases). The germline V gene has CDR1 LNHDA and CDR2 SQIVND (reference sequence). The CDR3 is 16 amino acids. The V gene lost 3 bases and the J gene lost 11 bases, with 22 bases spanning the gap. CDR3 in amino acids: CASSMFQGFGAGKLFF. CDR3 sequence (DNA): TGTGCCAGTAGTATGTTCCAGGGGTTCGGGGCCGGGAAACTGTTTTTT.

V is TRBV11-1 and J is TRBJ1-1, with D possibly being TRBD1 (6 bases). Germline assignment: CDR1 SGHAT and CDR2 FQDESV (reference sequence). Trimming removed 1 base at V and 6 bases at J, with 9 bases between. The CDR3 runs to 13 residues. The CDR3 protein is CASSLVGAAEAFF. Written as DNA, the CDR3 is TGTGCCAGCAGCTTAGTGGGGGCGGCTGAAGCTTTCTTT.

The CDR3: CASSLVAGVNTGELFF. The CDR3 DNA sequence: TGCGCCAGCAGCTTGGTGGCGGGGGTGAACACCGGGGAGCTGTTTTTT. This chain connects TRBV5-1 to TRBJ2-2; TRBD2 aligns across 7 bases. The V segment lost 0 bases and the J segment 1 base; nucleotides outside the gene matches: 3. Looked up from germline, CDR1 is SGHRS and CDR2 is YFSETQ. CDR3 length: 16 amino acids.

This rearrangement joins TRBV29-1 to TRBJ1-2, with D tentatively TRBD1 (5 bases). V was pared by 8 bases and J by 2 bases, with 15 bases between. Germline loops: CDR1 SQVTM, CDR2 ANQGSEA. CDR3 size: 13 residues. CDR3 in DNA: TGCAGCTCATCACATGACAGCAACTATGGCTACACCTTC. Translated, it gives CSSSHDSNYGYTF.

There are many counts of this clone. This CDR3 is CATSRGFTPSRDSYEQYF. Here the CDR3 DNA reads TGTGCCACCAGCAGAGGTTTCACACCTTCCAGGGACTCCTACGAGCAGTACTTC. The chain carries TRBV15 and TRBJ2-7, with a possible D match to TRBD1 (5 bases). CDR3 length: 18 amino acids. Germline lookup yields CDR1 LNHNV and CDR2 YYDKDF (reference sequence). With 1 base removed from V and 0 bases from J, the gap between germline ends came to 19 bases. Full variable domain (remainder filled in from reference TRBV15 and TRBJ2-7): DAMVIQNPRYQVTQFGKPVTLSCSQTLNHNVMYWYQQKSSQAPKLLFHYYDKDFNNEADTPDNFQSRRPNTSFCFLDIRSPGLGDTAMYLCATSRGFTPSRDSYEQYFGPGTRLTVT.